This T cell receptor beta chain is drawn from a study of T cells in Graves' hyperthyroidism and ophthalmopathy. The CDR3 consists of 13 residues. Trimming cost V 11 bases and J 3 bases; bases outside gene matches: 9. CDR1 and CDR2 from the germline V gene are SNHLY and FYNNEI. In its sample, this clonotype was seen many times. TCR beta CDR3 region amplification was performed from RNA transcripts. The TCR CDR3 was amplified in a first-round RT-PCR using the HTBI primer set. TCRdb re-derived calls from the multiplex PCR reads in MiXCR, one entry per CDR3 protein. The sample has around 350,000 distinct CDR3 sequences; around 14% are singletons.

The chain recombines TRBV2 with TRBJ1-1; TRBD1 matches at 7 bases. The clonotype comes from a woman aged 18-35 years with Graves' hyperthyroidism. The sequencing sample was made of blood. CDR3 protein: CASTGQWDTEAFF. The CDR3 DNA follows: TGTGCCTCCACGGGACAGTGGGACACTGAAGCTTTCTTT.